This TCR beta chain emerged from a study of OX40 agonist ivuxolimab in advanced cancers. General notes on the study: Ivuxolimab, which targeted the costimulatory receptor OX40 (CD134), was an agonistic, fully human IgG2 monoclonal antibody. Intravenous ivuxolimab was administered to patients every 2 weeks at six dose levels: 0.01, 0.1, 0.3, 1.5, 3 and 10 mg/kg. Among the roughly 50 dose-escalation patients, some 20 had hepatocellular carcinoma, roughly 15 melanoma, 9 renal cell carcinoma and 9 head and neck cancer. In the dose-escalation cohort, 82.7% of patients were male, and the mean age was roughly 56 years with a range of roughly 20 to 85. Prior anti-PD-1, anti-PD-L1 or anti-CTLA-4 therapy was permitted, and approximately 40% of dose-escalation patients had received checkpoint inhibitors. Partial responses occurred in three dose-escalation patients, of whom one had hepatocellular carcinoma and two had cutaneous melanoma. The purpose of peripheral TCRbeta sequencing was to test whether ivuxolimab changed TCR sequence diversity and led to clonal T-cell expansion. The paper covers the monotherapy dose-escalation part of the phase I ivuxolimab trial, which included N ≈ 50 patients.

Genomic DNA was isolated from the sorted cells so that the TCRbeta CDR3 region could be sequenced. The immunoSEQ Assay was used for sequencing of TCRbeta CDR3 regions. Not all clones reach the TCRdb copy of this immuneACCESS table, which keeps in-frame sequences only. Checked studies attribute under half of the gap to unresolved V genes and leave the rest unexplained. The sample table lists more than 70,000 clones, roughly 86% of them with a count of one. The ten largest clones take up approximately 5.1% of the sample. As to this clone: Its cognate antigen has yet to be identified. There are no base qualities to consult, and no much larger clone falls within one base.

Overall study outcomes, separate from this receptor: Low levels of normalized T-cell clonal expansion were also seen in some patients who did not respond. After ivuxolimab, CD8+ T cells had more expanded clones than CD4+ T cells on average. In the 0.1-3.0 mg/kg groups, partial responders had among the lowest normalized peripheral clonal expansion, particularly in CD8+ T cells. Clonal expansion of both CD4+ and CD8+ blood T cells was observed from baseline to week 6 at doses 0.1 to 3.0 mg/kg. The antigen specificity of the peripheral T cells that underwent clonal expansion was not determined.

There are 11 amino acids in the CDR3, from cysteine to phenylalanine inclusive. The sequence is cut down to CDR3 DNA, 33 bases in frame from base 1. CDR1 and CDR2, looked up from the germline V gene, are MNHEY and SVGAGI. V gives up 8 bases and J gives up 4 bases, and the segment between their germline ends measures 8 bases. Patients with a history of autoimmune disease or receiving systemic immunosuppression were excluded from the trial. Peripheral blood for TCR sequencing was drawn from every dose cohort at baseline, at cycle 4 day 1 and at cycle 7 day 1. Samples came from an open-label, multicenter, first-in-human phase I dose-escalation trial of ivuxolimab. Adults with locally advanced or metastatic melanoma, renal cell, hepatocellular, or head and neck squamous cell carcinoma were enrolled in the trial. CD4+ and CD8+ T cells were sorted separately from peripheral blood before TCR sequencing.

The chain is made from TRBV6-5 and TRBJ1-2; the D gene is perhaps TRBD1, on 5 matching bases. The sequenced sample was CD4+ or CD8+ T cells sorted from blood, obtained in a trial of the OX40 agonist ivuxolimab. This TCR was recovered from an adult with an advanced solid tumor such as melanoma, head and neck, liver or kidney cancer. The DNA sequence reads TGTGCCAGCCGGGACCTCTATGGCTACACCTTC. It codes for CASRDLYGYTF.